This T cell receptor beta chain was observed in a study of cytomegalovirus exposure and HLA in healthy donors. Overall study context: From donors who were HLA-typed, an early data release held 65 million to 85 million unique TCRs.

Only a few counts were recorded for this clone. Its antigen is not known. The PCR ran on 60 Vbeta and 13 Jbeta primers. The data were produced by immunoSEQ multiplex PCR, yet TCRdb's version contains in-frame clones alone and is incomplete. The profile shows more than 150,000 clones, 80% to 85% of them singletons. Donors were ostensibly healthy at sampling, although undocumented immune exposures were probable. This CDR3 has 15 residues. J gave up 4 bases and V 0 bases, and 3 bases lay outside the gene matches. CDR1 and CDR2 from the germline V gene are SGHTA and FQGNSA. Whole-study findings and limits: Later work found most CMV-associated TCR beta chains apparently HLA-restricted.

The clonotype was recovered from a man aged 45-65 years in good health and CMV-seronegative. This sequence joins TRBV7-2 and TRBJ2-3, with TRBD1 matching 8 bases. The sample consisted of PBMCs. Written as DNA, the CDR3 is TGTGCCAGCAGCTTAGCCCGGACAGGGCCAGATACGCAGTATTTT. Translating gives CASSLARTGPDTQYF.